This is a list of T cell receptor beta chains from one sample in a study of blood T cell repertoires in COVID-19. Produced via immunoSEQ multiplex PCR; TCRdb's table is partial and in-frame only. The data show 200,000 to 250,000 clones, with about 82% seen just once and approximately 2.1% held by the top ten. Sample: PBMCs or T cells enriched from blood (not recorded which). These receptors all come from a woman aged 50 to 60 who had recovered from COVID-19. The CDR3 runs from the conserved cysteine through the conserved F or W. Each record gives: CDR3 length, V gene, clone size, J gene, D gene, CDR3 DNA, CDR3 protein. D genes are given only for firm matches. The size of a clone is reported for some rows only, either as once, few or many, or as a class for expanded clones.

length: 14
V: TRBV5-1
size: few
J: TRBJ1-2
D: NA
DNA: TGCGCCAGCAGCCCCACAGGCTTCAACTATGGCTACACCTTC
CDR3: CASSPTGFNYGYTF

length: 12
V: TRBV5-6
size: NA
J: TRBJ1-2
D: TRBD1
DNA: TGTGCCAGCAGCCCCGGACCGGGACAGTCGGCCTTC
CDR3: CASSPGPGQSAF

length: 13
V: TRBV7-3
size: NA
J: TRBJ1-1
D: NA
DNA: TGTGCCAGCAGCTGGGACAAGAACACTGAAGCTTTCTTT
CDR3: CASSWDKNTEAFF

length: 14
V: TRBV4-3
size: NA
J: TRBJ1-1
D: NA
DNA: TGCGCCAGCAGCCAAGATCAGGGGAACACTGAAGCTTTCTTT
CDR3: CASSQDQGNTEAFF

length: 20
V: TRBV18
size: NA
J: TRBJ1-2
D: TRBD1
DNA: TGTGCCAGCTCACCGCTGGGGTCCGGCCAGGGGGCCCTCCACAAGGATGGCTACACCTTC
CDR3: CASSPLGSGQGALHKDGYTF

length: 14
V: TRBV6-5
size: NA
J: TRBJ1-1
D: NA
DNA: TGTGCCAGTCGACGCTCGCGGGCGAACACTGAAGCTTTCTTT
CDR3: CASRRSRANTEAFF

length: 13
V: TRBV27
size: NA
J: TRBJ1-1
D: TRBD1
DNA: TGTGCCAGCAGCTACGACAGGGTCACTGAAGCTTTCTTT
CDR3: CASSYDRVTEAFF

length: 14
V: TRBV7-8
size: NA
J: TRBJ2-7
D: NA
DNA: TGTGCCAGCAGCTTAGTCGGGGGCTCCTACGAGCAGTACTTC
CDR3: CASSLVGGSYEQYF

length: 13
V: TRBV7-2
size: NA
J: TRBJ2-7
D: NA
DNA: TGTGCCAGCAGCTTAGGGCTTGTATACGAGCAGTACTTC
CDR3: CASSLGLVYEQYF

length: 17
V: TRBV18
size: NA
J: TRBJ2-1
D: NA
DNA: TGTGCCAGCTCACCACCGAGAACCTCTTCCCGACTTAATGAGCAGTTCTTC
CDR3: CASSPPRTSSRLNEQFF

length: 14
V: TRBV28
size: NA
J: TRBJ2-7
D: NA
DNA: TGTGCCAGCAGTAGCGCACTACAGGGATACGAGCAGTACTTC
CDR3: CASSSALQGYEQYF

length: 11
V: TRBV28
size: NA
J: TRBJ2-1
D: NA
DNA: TGTGCCAGCAGTCAGGGGAATGAGCAGTTCTTC
CDR3: CASSQGNEQFF

length: 13
V: TRBV7-9
size: NA
J: TRBJ1-1
D: NA
DNA: TGTGCCAGCAGCCTCGGGGGGGATCGTGAAGCTTTCTTT
CDR3: CASSLGGDREAFF

length: 16
V: TRBV11-2
size: NA
J: TRBJ2-3
D: TRBD2
DNA: TGTGCCAGCAGCTCCTCTTCTAGCGGCCCCACAGATACGCAGTATTTT
CDR3: CASSSSSSGPTDTQYF

length: 12
V: TRBV5-1
size: NA
J: TRBJ1-2
D: NA
DNA: TGCGCCAGCAGCTTCGAGGGAGAACGCTACACCTTC
CDR3: CASSFEGERYTF

length: 13
V: TRBV29-1
size: few
J: TRBJ1-2
D: NA
DNA: TGCAGCGTTGAAGACAGGGGAAACTATGGCTACACCTTC
CDR3: CSVEDRGNYGYTF

length: 15
V: TRBV7-6
size: NA
J: TRBJ2-1
D: TRBD2
DNA: TGTGCCAGCAGCTTAGGATCTAGCGGGGGGGGAGAGCAGTTCTTC
CDR3: CASSLGSSGGGEQFF

length: 16
V: TRBV5-6
size: NA
J: TRBJ2-2
D: TRBD2
DNA: TGTGCCAGCAGCGCCCGCGGGGGACTCGACACCGGGGAGCTGTTTTTT
CDR3: CASSARGGLDTGELFF

length: 14
V: TRBV9
size: NA
J: TRBJ1-2
D: TRBD1
DNA: TGTGCCAGCAGCGGGACAGGGAGTACCTATGGCTACACCTTC
CDR3: CASSGTGSTYGYTF

length: 15
V: TRBV27
size: NA
J: TRBJ2-7
D: NA
DNA: TGTGCCAGCAGGACGATAGGTGGCAGCGTCTACGAGCAGTACTTC
CDR3: CASRTIGGSVYEQYF

length: 15
V: TRBV2
size: NA
J: TRBJ1-5
D: NA
DNA: TGTGCCAGCAGTTCTAAAACAGGGATGGATCAGCCCCAGCATTTT
CDR3: CASSSKTGMDQPQHF

length: 16
V: TRBV18
size: NA
J: TRBJ2-2
D: NA
DNA: TGTGCCAGCTCACCACTTGGGACTGCGAACACCGGGGAGCTGTTTTTT
CDR3: CASSPLGTANTGELFF

length: 15
V: TRBV2
size: NA
J: TRBJ1-5
D: TRBD1
DNA: TGTGCCAGCAGTGGGGCAGGGGGTTTCAGTCAGCCCCAGCATTTT
CDR3: CASSGAGGFSQPQHF

length: 16
V: TRBV7-2
size: NA
J: TRBJ1-3
D: TRBD1
DNA: TGTGCCAGCAGCCGGAGACAGGGGGCGAACGGAAACACCATATATTTT
CDR3: CASSRRQGANGNTIYF

length: 13
V: TRBV6-5
size: NA
J: TRBJ1-1
D: TRBD1
DNA: TGTGCCAGCAGCCTGGGACAGTTCACTGAAGCTTTCTTT
CDR3: CASSLGQFTEAFF

length: 15
V: TRBV18
size: NA
J: TRBJ1-5
D: NA
DNA: TGTGCCAGCTCAAAAGACAGTTATAGCAATCAGCCCCAGCATTTT
CDR3: CASSKDSYSNQPQHF

length: 14
V: TRBV30
size: NA
J: TRBJ1-4
D: NA
DNA: TGTGCCTGGAGTGTGGGACACGGCCGGGAAAAACTGTTTTTT
CDR3: CAWSVGHGREKLFF